This T cell receptor (beta chain) is drawn from a study of blood T cell repertoires in COVID-19. Study-level information: Samples taken during acute and convalescent COVID-19 were collected in the United States, Italy and Spain. Sample material is recorded as cDNA or gDNA derived from T cells, B-cell-depleted T cells, or PBMCs.

Study processing details: Estimation of nucleated cell counts relied on the amplification of reference gene primers. The assay was immunoSEQ multiplex PCR, and TCRdb's table has in-frame clones only and misses some. For V, J and clone size, that table is used; D and trimming come from the DNA. The repertoire includes about 29,000 clones, about 89% of them detected once, and over 3.5% sits in the top ten. Germline V gene lookup returns CDR1 SGHVS and CDR2 FQNEAQ. Trimming took off 1 base at V and 1 base at J, with 7 bases between the two ends. The CDR3 covers 14 residues. The chain combines TRBV7-8 with TRBJ1-1; D is perhaps TRBD1 (6 bases). The TCR sequence derives from a human donor in a cohort sampled during active COVID-19. The sequencing sample was made of peripheral blood. CDR3 nucleotide sequence: TGTGCCAGCAGCTTAGGGACAGCGAACACTGAAGCTTTCTTT. This sequence encodes CASSLGTANTEAFF.